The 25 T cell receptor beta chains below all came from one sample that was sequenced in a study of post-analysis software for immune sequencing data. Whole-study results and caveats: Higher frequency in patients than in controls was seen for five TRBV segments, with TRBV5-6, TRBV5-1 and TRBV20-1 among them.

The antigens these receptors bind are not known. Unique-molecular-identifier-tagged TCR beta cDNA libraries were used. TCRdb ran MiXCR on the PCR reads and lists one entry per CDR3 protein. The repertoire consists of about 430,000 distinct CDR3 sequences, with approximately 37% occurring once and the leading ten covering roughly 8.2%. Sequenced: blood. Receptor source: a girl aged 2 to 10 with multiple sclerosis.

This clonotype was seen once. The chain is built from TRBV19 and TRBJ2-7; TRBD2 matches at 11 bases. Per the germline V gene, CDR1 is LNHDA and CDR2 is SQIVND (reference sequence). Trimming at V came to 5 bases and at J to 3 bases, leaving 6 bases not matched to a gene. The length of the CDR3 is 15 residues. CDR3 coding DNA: TGTGCCAGTAGTCGCTCCGGGACTAGCGGCTACGAGCAGTACTTC. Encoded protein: CASSRSGTSGYEQYF.

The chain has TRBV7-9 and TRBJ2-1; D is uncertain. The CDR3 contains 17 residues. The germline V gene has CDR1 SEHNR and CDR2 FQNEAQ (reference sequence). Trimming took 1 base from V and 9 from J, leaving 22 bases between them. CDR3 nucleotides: TGTGCCAGCAGCTTAGGTCCAGAAGTGGGTCAAGTAGGTGAGCAGTTCTTC. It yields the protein CASSLGPEVGQVGEQFF.

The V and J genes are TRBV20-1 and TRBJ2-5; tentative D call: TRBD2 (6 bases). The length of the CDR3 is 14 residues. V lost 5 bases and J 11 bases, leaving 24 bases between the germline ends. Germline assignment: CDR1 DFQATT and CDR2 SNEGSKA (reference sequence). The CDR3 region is CSAPGLINYNEQYF. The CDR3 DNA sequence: TGCAGTGCTCCGGGACTTATCAACTACAATGAGCAGTACTTC.

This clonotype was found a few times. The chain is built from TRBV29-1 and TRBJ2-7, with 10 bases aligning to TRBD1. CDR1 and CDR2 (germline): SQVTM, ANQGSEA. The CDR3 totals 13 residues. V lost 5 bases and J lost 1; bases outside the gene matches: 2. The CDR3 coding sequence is TGCAGCGTTAGGACAGGGGGATCCTACGAGCAGTACTTC. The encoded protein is CSVRTGGSYEQYF.

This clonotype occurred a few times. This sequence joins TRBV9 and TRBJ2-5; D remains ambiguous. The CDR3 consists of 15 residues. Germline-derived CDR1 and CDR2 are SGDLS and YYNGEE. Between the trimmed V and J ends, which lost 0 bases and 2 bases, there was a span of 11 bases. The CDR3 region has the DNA TGTGCCAGCAGCGTAGCTGGGCATTATCAAGAGACCCAGTACTTC. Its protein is CASSVAGHYQETQYF.

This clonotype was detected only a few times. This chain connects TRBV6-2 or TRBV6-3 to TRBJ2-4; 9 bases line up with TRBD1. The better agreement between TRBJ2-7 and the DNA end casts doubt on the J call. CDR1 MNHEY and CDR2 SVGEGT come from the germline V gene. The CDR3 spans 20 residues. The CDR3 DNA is TGTGCCAGCCGCAAAACAACAGGGGGCCCTAGACTAGCCACCTATTCCGAGCAGTACTTC. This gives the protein CASRKTTGGPRLATYSEQYF.

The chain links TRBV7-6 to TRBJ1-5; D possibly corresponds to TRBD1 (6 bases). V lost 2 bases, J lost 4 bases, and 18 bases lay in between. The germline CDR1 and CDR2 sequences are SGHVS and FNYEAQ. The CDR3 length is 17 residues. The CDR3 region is CASSLYFGQLINQPQHF. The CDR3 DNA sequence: TGTGCCAGCAGCTTATATTTCGGACAGTTGATTAATCAGCCCCAGCATTTT.

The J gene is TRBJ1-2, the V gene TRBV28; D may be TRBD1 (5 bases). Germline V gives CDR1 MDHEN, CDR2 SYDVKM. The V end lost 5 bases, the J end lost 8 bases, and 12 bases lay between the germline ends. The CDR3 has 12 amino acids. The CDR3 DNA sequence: TGTGCCAGCAGTGCAGGGCCTCGCGGCTACACCTTC. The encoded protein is CASSAGPRGYTF.

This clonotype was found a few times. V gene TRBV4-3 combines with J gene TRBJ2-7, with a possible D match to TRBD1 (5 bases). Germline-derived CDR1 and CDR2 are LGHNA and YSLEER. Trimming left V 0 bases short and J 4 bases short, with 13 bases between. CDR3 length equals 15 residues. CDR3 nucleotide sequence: TGCGCCAGCAGCCAAGATCCCCTGACAGATTACGAGCAGTACTTC. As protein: CASSQDPLTDYEQYF.

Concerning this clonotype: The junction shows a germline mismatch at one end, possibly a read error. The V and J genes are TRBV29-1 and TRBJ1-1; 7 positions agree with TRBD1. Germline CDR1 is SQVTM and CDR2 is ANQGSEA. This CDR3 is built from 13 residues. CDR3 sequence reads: CSAQGGPTTQAFF. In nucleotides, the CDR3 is TGCAGCGCCCAGGGGGGACCGACCACTCAAGCTTTCTTT.

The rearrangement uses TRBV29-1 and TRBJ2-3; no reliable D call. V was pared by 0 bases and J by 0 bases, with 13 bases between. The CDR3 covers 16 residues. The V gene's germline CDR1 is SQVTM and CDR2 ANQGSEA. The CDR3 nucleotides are TGCAGCGTTGAAGACCCCAGTGCGGCTAGCACAGATACGCAGTATTTT. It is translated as CSVEDPSAASTDTQYF.

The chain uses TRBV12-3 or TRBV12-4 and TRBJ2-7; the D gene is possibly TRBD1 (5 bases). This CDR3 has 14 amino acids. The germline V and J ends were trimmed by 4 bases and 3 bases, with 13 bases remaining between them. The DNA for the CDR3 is TGTGCCAGCAGTTCCGCGACAGCATTCTACGAGCAGTACTTC. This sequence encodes CASSSATAFYEQYF.

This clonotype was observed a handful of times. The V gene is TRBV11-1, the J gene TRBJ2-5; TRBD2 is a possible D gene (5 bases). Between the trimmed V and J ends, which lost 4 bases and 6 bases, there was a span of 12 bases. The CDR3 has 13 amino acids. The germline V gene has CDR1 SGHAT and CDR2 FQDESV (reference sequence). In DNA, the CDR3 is TGTGCCAGCAGCTCTCGGGGTACGCAGACCCAGTACTTC. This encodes CASSSRGTQTQYF.

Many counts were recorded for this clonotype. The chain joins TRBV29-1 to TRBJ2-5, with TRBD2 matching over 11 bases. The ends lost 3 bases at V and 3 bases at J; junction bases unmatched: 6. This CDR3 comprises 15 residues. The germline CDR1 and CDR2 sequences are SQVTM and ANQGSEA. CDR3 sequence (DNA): TGCAGCGTTGAGGGTGGGACTAGCGGAAAAGAGACCCAGTACTTC. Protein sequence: CSVEGGTSGKETQYF.

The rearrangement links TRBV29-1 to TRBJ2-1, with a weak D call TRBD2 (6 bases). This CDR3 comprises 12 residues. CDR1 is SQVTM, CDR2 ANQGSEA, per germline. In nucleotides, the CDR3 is TGCAGGTTAGGGACTCCAAGCAATGAGCAGTTCTTC. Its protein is CRLGTPSNEQFF.

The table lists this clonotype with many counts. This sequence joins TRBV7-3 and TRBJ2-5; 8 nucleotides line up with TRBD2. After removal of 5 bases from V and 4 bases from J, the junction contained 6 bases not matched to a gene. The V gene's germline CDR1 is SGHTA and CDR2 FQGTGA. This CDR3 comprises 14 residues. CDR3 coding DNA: TGTGCCAGCAGCGCATCGGGGGGGCCAGAGACCCAGTACTTC. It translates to CASSASGGPETQYF.

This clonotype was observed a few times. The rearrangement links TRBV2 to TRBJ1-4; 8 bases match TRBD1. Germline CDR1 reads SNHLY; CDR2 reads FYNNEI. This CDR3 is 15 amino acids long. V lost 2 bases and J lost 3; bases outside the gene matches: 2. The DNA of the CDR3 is TGTGCCAGCAGTGAACAGGGGGCTGCTAATGAAAAACTGTTTTTT. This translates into CASSEQGAANEKLFF.

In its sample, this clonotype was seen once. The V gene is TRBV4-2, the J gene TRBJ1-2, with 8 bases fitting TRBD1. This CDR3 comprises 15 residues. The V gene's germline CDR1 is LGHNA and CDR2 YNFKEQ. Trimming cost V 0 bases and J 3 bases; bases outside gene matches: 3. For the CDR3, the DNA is TGTGCCAGCAGCCAAGACCCAGGGGGCTACTATGGCTACACCTTC. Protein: CASSQDPGGYYGYTF.

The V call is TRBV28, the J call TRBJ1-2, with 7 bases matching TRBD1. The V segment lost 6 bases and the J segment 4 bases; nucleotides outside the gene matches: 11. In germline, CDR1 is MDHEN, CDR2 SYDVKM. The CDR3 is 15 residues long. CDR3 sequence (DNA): TGTGCCAGCAGGATCAATACAGGGGAGCGCTATGGCTACACCTTC. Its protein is CASRINTGERYGYTF.

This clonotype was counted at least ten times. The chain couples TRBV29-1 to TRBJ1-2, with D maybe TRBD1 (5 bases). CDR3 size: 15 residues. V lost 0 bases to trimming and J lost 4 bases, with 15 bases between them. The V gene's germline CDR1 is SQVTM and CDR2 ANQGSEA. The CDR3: CSVEDMGDPIYGYTF. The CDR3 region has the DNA TGCAGCGTTGAAGACATGGGGGATCCGATCTATGGCTACACCTTC. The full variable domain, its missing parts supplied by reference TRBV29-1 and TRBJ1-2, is SAVISQKPSRDICQRGTSLTIQCQVDSQVTMMFWYRQQPGQSLTLIATANQGSEATYESGFVIDKFPISRPNLTFSTLTVSNMSPEDSSIYLCSVEDMGDPIYGYTFGSGTRLTVV.

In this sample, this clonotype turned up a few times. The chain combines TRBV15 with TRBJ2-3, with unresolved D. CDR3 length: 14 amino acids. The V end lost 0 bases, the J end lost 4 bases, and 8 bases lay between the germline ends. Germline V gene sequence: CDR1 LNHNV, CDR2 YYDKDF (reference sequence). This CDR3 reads CATSRDAVSDTQYF. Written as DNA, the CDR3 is TGTGCCACCAGCAGAGACGCAGTCTCAGATACGCAGTATTTT.

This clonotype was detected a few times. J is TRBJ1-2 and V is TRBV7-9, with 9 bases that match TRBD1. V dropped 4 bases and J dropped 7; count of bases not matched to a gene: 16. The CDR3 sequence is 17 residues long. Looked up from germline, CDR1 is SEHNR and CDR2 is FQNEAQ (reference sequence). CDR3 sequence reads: CASSSHYRDRESPGYTF. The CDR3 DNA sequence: TGTGCCAGCAGCTCGCATTACCGGGACAGGGAGTCGCCTGGCTACACCTTC.

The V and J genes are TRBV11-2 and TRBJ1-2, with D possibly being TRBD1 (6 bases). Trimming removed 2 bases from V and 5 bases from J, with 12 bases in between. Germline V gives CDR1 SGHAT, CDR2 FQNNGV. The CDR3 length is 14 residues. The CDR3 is CASSLSGAGYGYTF. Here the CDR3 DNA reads TGTGCCAGCAGCTTATCAGGGGCTGGGTATGGCTACACCTTC.

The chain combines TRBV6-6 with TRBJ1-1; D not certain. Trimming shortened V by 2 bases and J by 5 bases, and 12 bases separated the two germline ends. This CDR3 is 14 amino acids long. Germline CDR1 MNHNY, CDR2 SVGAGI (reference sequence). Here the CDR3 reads CASSYGTVVTEAFF. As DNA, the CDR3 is TGTGCCAGCAGTTACGGAACCGTAGTTACTGAAGCTTTCTTT.

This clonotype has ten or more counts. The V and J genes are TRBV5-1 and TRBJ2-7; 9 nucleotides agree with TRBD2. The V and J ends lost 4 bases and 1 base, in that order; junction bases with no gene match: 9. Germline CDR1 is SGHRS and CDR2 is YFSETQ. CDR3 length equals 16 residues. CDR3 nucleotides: TGCGCCAGCAGCATTGCTCCTAGCGGGGCTTCCTACGAGCAGTACTTC. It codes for CASSIAPSGASYEQYF. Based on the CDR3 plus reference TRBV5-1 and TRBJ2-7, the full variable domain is KAGVTQTPRYLIKTRGQQVTLSCSPISGHRSVSWYQQTPGQGLQFLFEYFSETQRNKGNFPGRFSGRQFSNSRSEMNVSTLELGDSALYLCASSIAPSGASYEQYFGPGTRLTVT.